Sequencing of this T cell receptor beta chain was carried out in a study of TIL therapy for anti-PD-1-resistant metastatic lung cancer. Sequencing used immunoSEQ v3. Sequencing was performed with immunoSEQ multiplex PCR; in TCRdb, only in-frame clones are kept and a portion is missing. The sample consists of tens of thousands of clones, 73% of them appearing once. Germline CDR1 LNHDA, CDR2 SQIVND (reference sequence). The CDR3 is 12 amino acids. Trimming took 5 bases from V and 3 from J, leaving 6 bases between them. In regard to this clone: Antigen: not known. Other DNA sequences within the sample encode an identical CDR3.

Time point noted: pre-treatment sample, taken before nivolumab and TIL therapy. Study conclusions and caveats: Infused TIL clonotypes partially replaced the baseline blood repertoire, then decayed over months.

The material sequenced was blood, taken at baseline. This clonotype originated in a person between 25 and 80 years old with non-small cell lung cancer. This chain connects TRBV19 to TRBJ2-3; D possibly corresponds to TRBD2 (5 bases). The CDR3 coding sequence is TGTGCCAGTAGTCCGGGAACAGATACGCAGTATTTT. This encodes CASSPGTDTQYF.